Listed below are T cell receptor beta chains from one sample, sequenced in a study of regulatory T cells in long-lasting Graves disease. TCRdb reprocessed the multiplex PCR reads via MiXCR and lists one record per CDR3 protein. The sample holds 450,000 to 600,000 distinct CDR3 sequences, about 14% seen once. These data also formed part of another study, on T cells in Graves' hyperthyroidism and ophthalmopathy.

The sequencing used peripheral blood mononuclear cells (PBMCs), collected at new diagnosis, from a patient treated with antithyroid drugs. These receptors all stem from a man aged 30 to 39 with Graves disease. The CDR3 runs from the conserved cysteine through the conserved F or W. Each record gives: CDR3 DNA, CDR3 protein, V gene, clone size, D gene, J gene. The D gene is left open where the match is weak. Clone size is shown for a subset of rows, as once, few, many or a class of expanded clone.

DNA: TGCGCCAGCAGCTTGGGGGACCCCAATCAGCCCCAGCATTTT
CDR3: CASSLGDPNQPQHF
V: TRBV5-1
size: .
D: .
J: TRBJ1-5

DNA: TGTGCCACCAGTGATCGAAACTTAAATTCCGGAGATACGCAGTATTTT
CDR3: CATSDRNLNSGDTQYF
V: TRBV24-1
size: many
D: .
J: TRBJ2-3

DNA: TGTGCCAGCGCGACTTTGTACGAGCAGTACTTC
CDR3: CASATLYEQYF
V: TRBV3-1
size: .
D: .
J: TRBJ2-7

DNA: TGTGCCAGCAGCCAGGGTTCGGATCAGCCCCAGCATTTT
CDR3: CASSQGSDQPQHF
V: TRBV3-1
size: many
D: .
J: TRBJ1-5

DNA: TGCAGTGCATCGGGCCGGGGTGACGAGCAGTACTTC
CDR3: CSASGRGDEQYF
V: TRBV20-1
size: many
D: .
J: TRBJ2-7

DNA: TGCGCCAGCAGCTTGAGAGTGGGGATTCAGACCGGACACAATGAGCAGTTCTTC
CDR3: CASSLRVGIQTGHNEQFF
V: TRBV5-1
size: few
D: .
J: TRBJ2-1

DNA: TGTGCCAGCAGCTTAAGACAGGGATCGACAGGGTTAAGCACTGAAGCTTTCTTT
CDR3: CASSLRQGSTGLSTEAFF
V: TRBV7-9
size: many
D: TRBD1
J: TRBJ1-1

DNA: TGTGCCAGCAGCTTAGGACCGGGGGGAACCTACTCACCCCTCCACTTT
CDR3: CASSLGPGGTYSPLHF
V: TRBV13
size: .
D: .
J: TRBJ1-6

DNA: TGTGCCAGCGTAGCGCTAGCGGGAGGGCCCAATGAGCAGTTCTTC
CDR3: CASVALAGGPNEQFF
V: TRBV6-1
size: few
D: TRBD2
J: TRBJ2-1

DNA: TGCGCCAGCAGCAACGGCGGGAGAAGTACAAACAATGAGCAGTTCTTC
CDR3: CASSNGGRSTNNEQFF
V: TRBV4-1
size: few
D: TRBD2
J: TRBJ2-1

DNA: TGTGCCACCAGTGATTTGTCCAGAAAAGAGACCCAGTACTTC
CDR3: CATSDLSRKETQYF
V: TRBV24-1
size: .
D: .
J: TRBJ2-5

DNA: TGTGCCAGCAGTTATAATGGGGCCGGAGAGACCCAGTACTTC
CDR3: CASSYNGAGETQYF
V: TRBV6-5
size: many
D: .
J: TRBJ2-5

DNA: TGTGCCAGCAGATGGGCCCTGTCTGGGGCCAACGTCCTGACTTTC
CDR3: CASRWALSGANVLTF
V: TRBV7-9
size: many
D: .
J: TRBJ2-6

DNA: TGTGCCAGCAGCCAAGGGAGCGGGTTAGCTTTCTTT
CDR3: CASSQGSGLAFF
V: TRBV3-1
size: few
D: .
J: TRBJ1-1

DNA: TGTGCCAGCACGGCGGGAGAGGGTCAGCCCCAGCATTTT
CDR3: CASTAGEGQPQHF
V: TRBV2
size: many
D: .
J: TRBJ1-5

DNA: TGTGCCAGTAGTATACCAGGGAGCACAGATACGCAGTATTTT
CDR3: CASSIPGSTDTQYF
V: TRBV19
size: .
D: .
J: TRBJ2-3

DNA: TGTGCCAGCAGCCCGACTAGCGGAAATTACGAGCAGTTCTTC
CDR3: CASSPTSGNYEQFF
V: TRBV3-1
size: .
D: TRBD2
J: TRBJ2-1

DNA: TGCGCCAGCAGCTTGCAACACCTCGGCACAGATACGCAGTATTTT
CDR3: CASSLQHLGTDTQYF
V: TRBV5-1
size: .
D: .
J: TRBJ2-3

DNA: TGTCCTCAGCAAGAAGATACGCAGTATTTT
CDR3: CPQQEDTQYF
V: TRBV25-1
size: few
D: .
J: TRBJ2-3

DNA: TGTGCCAGCAGTCATCAATCGGGACTAGCGGATGAGCAGTACTTC
CDR3: CASSHQSGLADEQYF
V: TRBV27
size: many
D: TRBD2
J: TRBJ2-7

DNA: TGCGCCAGCAGCAGGGGGCTGTCAGATACGCAGTATTTT
CDR3: CASSRGLSDTQYF
V: TRBV5-1
size: many
D: TRBD1
J: TRBJ2-3

DNA: TGTGCCAGCAGCTTACGAGCGGGAGGAGATATTGGGCTCCGCTACAATGAGCAGTTCTTC
CDR3: CASSLRAGGDIGLRYNEQFF
V: TRBV7-8
size: many
D: TRBD2
J: TRBJ2-1

DNA: TGCGCCAGCAGCCAACAAAACCGGGACGGGCCAAACTATGGCTACACCTTC
CDR3: CASSQQNRDGPNYGYTF
V: TRBV4-1
size: few
D: .
J: TRBJ1-2

DNA: TGCAGCGTTGGAAGCGGTTACACAGATACGCAGTATTTT
CDR3: CSVGSGYTDTQYF
V: TRBV29-1
size: many
D: .
J: TRBJ2-3

DNA: TGTGCCAGCAGTCCCGGGACCGGTAAAGCGGGATACACAGATACGCAGTATTTT
CDR3: CASSPGTGKAGYTDTQYF
V: TRBV12-3/TRBV12-4
size: many
D: TRBD2
J: TRBJ2-3

DNA: TGTGCCAGCAGTGCCCTACAGGGGATCTACGAGCAGTACTTC
CDR3: CASSALQGIYEQYF
V: TRBV27
size: many
D: TRBD1
J: TRBJ2-7

DNA: TGTGCCAGCAGCCAGCTTCGCGGTTCACCCCTCCACTTT
CDR3: CASSQLRGSPLHF
V: TRBV3-1
size: many
D: .
J: TRBJ1-6

DNA: TGCAGTGCTGGGGTCACAACTAATGAAAAACTGTTTTTT
CDR3: CSAGVTTNEKLFF
V: TRBV20-1
size: few
D: .
J: TRBJ1-4

DNA: TGTGCCAGCATTCCGGGACAGTACTACGAGCAGTACTTC
CDR3: CASIPGQYYEQYF
V: TRBV2
size: many
D: TRBD1
J: TRBJ2-7

DNA: TGCAGTGCTAGGGGTACAGTCTACGAGCAGTACTTC
CDR3: CSARGTVYEQYF
V: TRBV20-1
size: few
D: .
J: TRBJ2-7

DNA: TGTGCCAGCTCACGCGTATCGGGAGTAGCAGAGACCCAGTACTTC
CDR3: CASSRVSGVAETQYF
V: TRBV18
size: .
D: .
J: TRBJ2-5

DNA: TGTGCCAGCAGCTTACAAGCGGAGCTCAATGAGCAGTTCTTC
CDR3: CASSLQAELNEQFF
V: TRBV13
size: .
D: .
J: TRBJ2-1

DNA: TGTGCCAGCAGCTTAAGTCGGGCTACAGAGACCCAGTACTTC
CDR3: CASSLSRATETQYF
V: TRBV11-2
size: many
D: .
J: TRBJ2-5

DNA: TGTGCCAGCAGCCAGACAGGGCGCATTGAGCAGTTCTTC
CDR3: CASSQTGRIEQFF
V: TRBV6-1
size: many
D: TRBD1
J: TRBJ2-1

DNA: TGTGCCAGCAGTCTTGCCAGGAGCACAGATACGCAGTATTTT
CDR3: CASSLARSTDTQYF
V: TRBV27
size: many
D: .
J: TRBJ2-3

DNA: TGTGCCAGCTCTTCGGCGGCAGATCCCTACGAGCAGTACTTC
CDR3: CASSSAADPYEQYF
V: TRBV7-9
size: few
D: .
J: TRBJ2-7

DNA: TGTGCCAGCACCAAAGACCGGACAGATACACAGTCTTTT
CDR3: CASTKDRTDTQSF
V: TRBV12-3/TRBV12-4
size: many
D: .
J: TRBJ2-3

DNA: TGTGCCAGCAGTTTTGTCAAGATGGACACTGAAGCTTTCTTT
CDR3: CASSFVKMDTEAFF
V: TRBV5-5
size: few
D: .
J: TRBJ1-1

DNA: TGTGCCAGCTCAGGGACTAGCGGATTCACAGATACGCAGTATTTT
CDR3: CASSGTSGFTDTQYF
V: TRBV18
size: many
D: TRBD2
J: TRBJ2-3

DNA: TGTGCCAGCAGCTTAGCGGCCGTGGCAGATACGCAGTATTTT
CDR3: CASSLAAVADTQYF
V: TRBV7-8
size: many
D: .
J: TRBJ2-3

DNA: TGTGCCAGCAGCTTAGCGGCCCCAGGACAGGGGAATCAGCCCCAGCATTTT
CDR3: CASSLAAPGQGNQPQHF
V: TRBV7-2
size: few
D: TRBD1
J: TRBJ1-5

DNA: TGCAGCGTTGAACAGGAGCCCTTCTATGGCTACACCTTC
CDR3: CSVEQEPFYGYTF
V: TRBV29-1
size: many
D: .
J: TRBJ1-2

DNA: TGTGCCAGCAGCCTCACTCTGGGGACTGTTGCGACCCGGAACACTGAAGCTTTCTTT
CDR3: CASSLTLGTVATRNTEAFF
V: TRBV7-2
size: many
D: .
J: TRBJ1-1

DNA: TGCAGCGTTCAGGAGGGGTTCGTCGGGGAGCTGTTTTTT
CDR3: CSVQEGFVGELFF
V: TRBV29-1
size: few
D: .
J: TRBJ2-2

DNA: TGTGCCACCACCAACGTCGGGGACACTGAAGCTTTCTTT
CDR3: CATTNVGDTEAFF
V: TRBV15
size: few
D: .
J: TRBJ1-1

DNA: TGTGCCAGCAGTTACTCGCCCCGGGCAGGGAGGCAAGAGACCCAGTACTTC
CDR3: CASSYSPRAGRQETQYF
V: TRBV6-2/TRBV6-3
size: many
D: .
J: TRBJ2-5

DNA: TGTGCCAGCAGTTTTGGGTCTAGCGGGAGCTCTTGGGAGACCCAGTACTTC
CDR3: CASSFGSSGSSWETQYF
V: TRBV12-3/TRBV12-4
size: .
D: TRBD2
J: TRBJ2-5

DNA: TGTGCCAGCAGCTTGGGTCGGGCACAGGGGGGGACTGAAGCTTTCTTT
CDR3: CASSLGRAQGGTEAFF
V: TRBV5-5
size: .
D: TRBD1
J: TRBJ1-1

DNA: TGTGCCAGCAGCCTCTTTAGCTCCTACGAGCAGTACTTC
CDR3: CASSLFSSYEQYF
V: TRBV7-9
size: few
D: .
J: TRBJ2-7

DNA: TGTGCCAGCAGCCTAGGACAACCATCCTATGGCTACACCTTC
CDR3: CASSLGQPSYGYTF
V: TRBV3-1
size: many
D: .
J: TRBJ1-2